The clone carrying this TCR beta chain was counted only a few times. What it binds is unknown. This sample is drawn from a study of beta chain features in type 1 diabetes. Overall study findings and caveats: Over-representation of high TCR-expressing cells was a possible consequence of cDNA sequencing.

V lost 3 bases, J lost 7 bases, and 6 bases stayed unmatched. This CDR3 is 14 amino acids long. Germline V lookup: CDR1 GTSNPN, CDR2 SVGIG (reference sequence). Sequencing targeted expressed TCRB transcripts, as all isolated RNA had been reverse transcribed. Assay: immunoSEQ multiplex PCR; the TCRdb copy retains only in-frame clones and omits some. The sample includes 250,000 or so clones, 27% of them seen just once. CD4+ naive, central memory, regulatory and stem cell-like memory subsets were isolated by sorting on CD45RO/CCR7/CD25/CD127/CD95/CD27. The source material was central memory CD4+ T cells from blood. V usage is TRBV30 and J usage is TRBJ1-4, with 9 bases identical to TRBD1. The TCR sequence derives from a man aged 25-45 years in good health. The CDR3 bases are TGTGCCTGGAGGGCAGGGACAGGGTTTGAAAAACTGTTTTTT. This gives the protein CAWRAGTGFEKLFF.